This entry is about one T cell receptor beta chain. RNA was isolated and reverse transcribed to cDNA, the sequencing template. The data were produced by immunoSEQ multiplex PCR, yet TCRdb's version contains in-frame clones alone and is incomplete. The data contain 150,000 to 250,000 clones, about three fifths of them singletons. The entry originates in a study of CD8+ T cells in alopecia areata. Study summary: Tofacitinib treatment spanned 6 to 18 months, with 6 months off drug afterward.

The germline V and J ends were trimmed by 8 bases and 8 bases, with 18 bases remaining between them. CDR3 length: 14 amino acids. Germline-derived CDR1 and CDR2 are SNHLY and FYNNEI. Sample treatment: oral pan-JAK inhibitor, 5-10 mg twice daily. The sequence was collected from a human donor with alopecia areata. J is TRBJ1-4 and V is TRBV2; TRBD1 might be the D (6 bases). The sample consisted of CD4+ T cells sorted from blood, taken at week 4, from a patient treated with tofacitinib. CDR3 sequence (DNA): TGTGCCAGCGCACGGGGGCAGGGAAGGGAAAAACTGTTTTTT. Its translation is CASARGQGREKLFF.